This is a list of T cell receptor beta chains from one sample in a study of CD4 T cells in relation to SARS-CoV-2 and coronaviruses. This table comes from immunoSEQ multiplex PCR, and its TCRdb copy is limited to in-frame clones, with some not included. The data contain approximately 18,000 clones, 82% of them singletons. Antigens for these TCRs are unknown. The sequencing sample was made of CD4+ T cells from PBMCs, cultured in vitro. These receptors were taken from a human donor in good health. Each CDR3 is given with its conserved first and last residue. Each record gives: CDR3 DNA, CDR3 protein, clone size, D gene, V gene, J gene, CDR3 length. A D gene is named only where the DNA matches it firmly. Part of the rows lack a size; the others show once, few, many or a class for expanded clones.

CDR3nt: TGTGCCAGCAGCGGGGCAGGCGGGGAGCTGTTTTTT; CDR3aa: CASSGAGGELFF; abundance: .; d_gene: .; v_gene: TRBV11-2; j_gene: TRBJ2-2; len: 12
CDR3nt: TGTGCCAGCAGTAGGGGACTCCACGAGCAGTACTTC; CDR3aa: CASSRGLHEQYF; abundance: .; d_gene: .; v_gene: TRBV28; j_gene: TRBJ2-7; len: 12
CDR3nt: TGTGCCAGCAGTCCACGGGGGGATGGCTACACCTTC; CDR3aa: CASSPRGDGYTF; abundance: .; d_gene: .; v_gene: TRBV6-2/TRBV6-3; j_gene: TRBJ1-2; len: 12
CDR3nt: TGTGCCAGCAGTTTAAAAAGCGGCTACGAGCAGTACTTC; CDR3aa: CASSLKSGYEQYF; abundance: .; d_gene: .; v_gene: TRBV12-3/TRBV12-4; j_gene: TRBJ2-7; len: 13
CDR3nt: TGTGCCAGCAGTGAAGCGGCAGGCAGGGATAATTCACCCCTCCACTTT; CDR3aa: CASSEAAGRDNSPLHF; abundance: .; d_gene: .; v_gene: TRBV6-1; j_gene: TRBJ1-6; len: 16
CDR3nt: TGTGCCAGCAGCCCCGGTGGGTGGGGCAGTTGGACCCAGTACTTC; CDR3aa: CASSPGGWGSWTQYF; abundance: .; d_gene: .; v_gene: TRBV7-3; j_gene: TRBJ2-5; len: 15
CDR3nt: TGCGCCAGCAGCCATGGGAGGGGTGAAGCTTTCTTT; CDR3aa: CASSHGRGEAFF; abundance: few; d_gene: .; v_gene: TRBV4-3; j_gene: TRBJ1-1; len: 12
CDR3nt: TGTGCCAGCACGGGGGACAGGGACAGCCGAATGAACACTGAAGCTTTCTTT; CDR3aa: CASTGDRDSRMNTEAFF; abundance: .; d_gene: TRBD1; v_gene: TRBV27; j_gene: TRBJ1-1; len: 17
CDR3nt: TGTGCCAGCAGCTTAGATGGGAGCGCCTCACCCCCCTACTTC; CDR3aa: CASSLDGSASPPYF; abundance: .; d_gene: .; v_gene: TRBV7-2; j_gene: TRBJ2-5; len: 14
CDR3nt: TGCAGCTTCGGGACTAGCGGGACAAAAGAGACCCAGTACTTC; CDR3aa: CSFGTSGTKETQYF; abundance: .; d_gene: TRBD2; v_gene: TRBV29-1; j_gene: TRBJ2-5; len: 14
CDR3nt: TGCAGCGTTGAACGCAGCATGAACACTGAAGCTTTCTTT; CDR3aa: CSVERSMNTEAFF; abundance: once; d_gene: .; v_gene: TRBV29-1; j_gene: TRBJ1-1; len: 13
CDR3nt: TGTGCCAGCAGCGGGGACAAAATCGTCTACAATGAGCAGTTCTTC; CDR3aa: CASSGDKIVYNEQFF; abundance: .; d_gene: .; v_gene: TRBV9; j_gene: TRBJ2-1; len: 15
CDR3nt: TGTGCCAGCAGCTTAGGGTGGGGAGCAGAGACCCAGTACTTC; CDR3aa: CASSLGWGAETQYF; abundance: .; d_gene: .; v_gene: TRBV7-9; j_gene: TRBJ2-5; len: 14
CDR3nt: TGTGCCACCCCGCGAACTTCGTGGGGGCGACCGAATTTTATCTACGAGCAGTACTTC; CDR3aa: CATPRTSWGRPNFIYEQYF; abundance: once; d_gene: .; v_gene: TRBV24-1; j_gene: TRBJ2-7; len: 19
CDR3nt: TGTGCCAGCAGCCAAGTATCTGGGCCATGGGCACCCCTCCACTTT; CDR3aa: CASSQVSGPWAPLHF; abundance: few; d_gene: .; v_gene: TRBV14; j_gene: TRBJ1-6; len: 15
CDR3nt: TGTGCCAGCAGCCCCACGGGGAGAAGATACGAGCAGTACTTC; CDR3aa: CASSPTGRRYEQYF; abundance: .; d_gene: .; v_gene: TRBV3-1/TRBV3-2; j_gene: TRBJ2-7; len: 14
CDR3nt: TGCGCCAGCAGCCAAGGGCGGGGGCAGGGCACCGGGGAGCTGTTTTTT; CDR3aa: CASSQGRGQGTGELFF; abundance: .; d_gene: .; v_gene: TRBV4-3; j_gene: TRBJ2-2; len: 16
CDR3nt: TGTGCCAGCACCCGGGGACAGCAGGATCAGCCCCAGCATTTT; CDR3aa: CASTRGQQDQPQHF; abundance: few; d_gene: TRBD1; v_gene: TRBV11-2; j_gene: TRBJ1-5; len: 14
CDR3nt: TGTGCCAGCAAGGGGGACCAAGAGACCCAGTACTTC; CDR3aa: CASKGDQETQYF; abundance: .; d_gene: .; v_gene: TRBV2; j_gene: TRBJ2-5; len: 12
CDR3nt: TGTGCCAGCAGCTCCTCCTTTTGGGTACAGGGGAACACCGGGGAGCTGTTTTTT; CDR3aa: CASSSSFWVQGNTGELFF; abundance: .; d_gene: .; v_gene: TRBV11-3; j_gene: TRBJ2-2; len: 18
CDR3nt: TGTGCCAGCAGCTTAGATAAGGGATCACCCCTCCACTTT; CDR3aa: CASSLDKGSPLHF; abundance: .; d_gene: .; v_gene: TRBV11-3; j_gene: TRBJ1-6; len: 13
CDR3nt: TGTGCCAGCAGCCAAGGGGGCCTAGCGGGAGGAACAAACACCGGGGAGCTGTTTTTT; CDR3aa: CASSQGGLAGGTNTGELFF; abundance: .; d_gene: TRBD2; v_gene: TRBV4-2; j_gene: TRBJ2-2; len: 19
CDR3nt: TGTGCCAGCAGCCCCCGGTGGGGTAGCACCTACGAGCAGTACTTC; CDR3aa: CASSPRWGSTYEQYF; abundance: .; d_gene: .; v_gene: TRBV7-9; j_gene: TRBJ2-7; len: 15
CDR3nt: TGTGCCAGCAGCCCCGGGACTCCGGGGGCACCCCTCCACTTT; CDR3aa: CASSPGTPGAPLHF; abundance: .; d_gene: .; v_gene: TRBV7-2; j_gene: TRBJ1-6; len: 14
CDR3nt: TGCGCCAGCAGCCAAGCGTCAGCGGCCCGATCCAATGAGCAGTTCTTC; CDR3aa: CASSQASAARSNEQFF; abundance: .; d_gene: .; v_gene: TRBV4-1; j_gene: TRBJ2-1; len: 16
CDR3nt: TGTGCCAGCTCACCATCTCTCACAGACCAAGAGACCCAGTACTTC; CDR3aa: CASSPSLTDQETQYF; abundance: few; d_gene: .; v_gene: TRBV18; j_gene: TRBJ2-5; len: 15
CDR3nt: TGTGCCAGCAGCGTAGTGGGACAGGAAAAGAAGAGGTTTAACTATGGCTACACCTTC; CDR3aa: CASSVVGQEKKRFNYGYTF; abundance: .; d_gene: TRBD1; v_gene: TRBV9; j_gene: TRBJ1-2; len: 19
CDR3nt: TGTGCCAGCAGTGAGTCCGGGACTAGCTCCACAGATACGCAGTATTTT; CDR3aa: CASSESGTSSTDTQYF; abundance: .; d_gene: TRBD2; v_gene: TRBV6-4; j_gene: TRBJ2-3; len: 16
CDR3nt: TGTGCCAGCAGGAAGGGGCAGTTGAACACTGAAGCTTTCTTT; CDR3aa: CASRKGQLNTEAFF; abundance: .; d_gene: .; v_gene: TRBV6-5; j_gene: TRBJ1-1; len: 14
CDR3nt: TGTGCCAGCAGCTTGAACAGTAATCAGCCCCAGCATTTT; CDR3aa: CASSLNSNQPQHF; abundance: .; d_gene: .; v_gene: TRBV5-5; j_gene: TRBJ1-5; len: 13
CDR3nt: TGCGCCAGCAGCCAAGATTTTAGCGGGATGGGGAATGAGCAGTTCTTC; CDR3aa: CASSQDFSGMGNEQFF; abundance: .; d_gene: TRBD2; v_gene: TRBV4-3; j_gene: TRBJ2-1; len: 16
CDR3nt: TGTGCCATCAATACCCTAGCGGGGGCAAGCACAGATACGCAGTATTTT; CDR3aa: CAINTLAGASTDTQYF; abundance: .; d_gene: TRBD2; v_gene: TRBV10-3; j_gene: TRBJ2-3; len: 16
CDR3nt: TGTGCCAGCAGCTTAGAGCGCCAGCGGGGGGGTCAGTACTTC; CDR3aa: CASSLERQRGGQYF; abundance: .; d_gene: TRBD2; v_gene: TRBV7-2; j_gene: TRBJ2-5; len: 14
CDR3nt: TGTGCCAGCAGTGAAGGTGGGGGCGGTGGCTACACCTTC; CDR3aa: CASSEGGGGGYTF; abundance: .; d_gene: .; v_gene: TRBV6-1; j_gene: TRBJ1-2; len: 13
CDR3nt: TGTGCCAGTAGTATAGGTAGGGGTCCCCACAATGAGCAGTTCTTC; CDR3aa: CASSIGRGPHNEQFF; abundance: .; d_gene: .; v_gene: TRBV19; j_gene: TRBJ2-1; len: 15
CDR3nt: TGTGCCAGCAGCTTAGACCAAGTGAATGAGCAGTTCTTC; CDR3aa: CASSLDQVNEQFF; abundance: few; d_gene: .; v_gene: TRBV7-2; j_gene: TRBJ2-1; len: 13
CDR3nt: TGTGCCAGCAGTTTTTACGGGGGACTAGCGGGGGAGCAGTACTTC; CDR3aa: CASSFYGGLAGEQYF; abundance: .; d_gene: TRBD2; v_gene: TRBV27; j_gene: TRBJ2-7; len: 15
CDR3nt: TGTGCCAGCAGCTCACTAAAAGCGACCTACGAGCAGTACTTC; CDR3aa: CASSSLKATYEQYF; abundance: .; d_gene: .; v_gene: TRBV11-2; j_gene: TRBJ2-7; len: 14
CDR3nt: TGTGCCAGCAGTTCCGGACAGGGGTTTGTCTTGGGAGGCTACACCTTC; CDR3aa: CASSSGQGFVLGGYTF; abundance: .; d_gene: TRBD1; v_gene: TRBV6-5; j_gene: TRBJ1-2; len: 16
CDR3nt: TGTGCTAGTGGTTTGGCCACAGGGGGCGCGGGCTACACCTTC; CDR3aa: CASGLATGGAGYTF; abundance: .; d_gene: TRBD1; v_gene: TRBV12-5; j_gene: TRBJ1-2; len: 14
CDR3nt: TGCAGTGCTAGATTCGGCTCAGAGCAGTTCTTC; CDR3aa: CSARFGSEQFF; abundance: .; d_gene: .; v_gene: TRBV20-1; j_gene: TRBJ2-1; len: 11
CDR3nt: TGTGCCAGTAGTAGCTTTGCAGGGGGCGACTACGAGCAGTACTTC; CDR3aa: CASSSFAGGDYEQYF; abundance: .; d_gene: TRBD1; v_gene: TRBV19; j_gene: TRBJ2-7; len: 15
CDR3nt: TGTGCCATCAGTGAACCAGCGGGTTCCACAGATACGCAGTATTTT; CDR3aa: CAISEPAGSTDTQYF; abundance: .; d_gene: .; v_gene: TRBV10-3; j_gene: TRBJ2-3; len: 15
CDR3nt: TGTGCCAGCAGTTATTCGGGACAGGGGGGTGGTCAGCCCCAGCATTTT; CDR3aa: CASSYSGQGGGQPQHF; abundance: .; d_gene: TRBD1; v_gene: TRBV6-5; j_gene: TRBJ1-5; len: 16
CDR3nt: TGCGCCAGCAGCAACGGGGGAAACCACAATGAGCAGTTCTTC; CDR3aa: CASSNGGNHNEQFF; abundance: .; d_gene: .; v_gene: TRBV4-3; j_gene: TRBJ2-1; len: 14
CDR3nt: TGCGCCAGCAGTCAATGCCTCGGGGGGGAGACCCAGTACTTC; CDR3aa: CASSQCLGGETQYF; abundance: .; d_gene: TRBD2; v_gene: TRBV23-1; j_gene: TRBJ2-5; len: 14
CDR3nt: TGCGCCAGCAGCCCGACTAGCGGGAGGAACGAGCAGTACTTC; CDR3aa: CASSPTSGRNEQYF; abundance: once; d_gene: TRBD2; v_gene: TRBV5-1; j_gene: TRBJ2-7; len: 14
CDR3nt: TGTGCCAGCATTTCTGGGACAGGGGGAGGAGAGACCCAGTACTTC; CDR3aa: CASISGTGGGETQYF; abundance: .; d_gene: TRBD1; v_gene: TRBV2; j_gene: TRBJ2-5; len: 15
CDR3nt: TGTGCCAGCAACCCGAGCTCTGGAAACACCATATATTTT; CDR3aa: CASNPSSGNTIYF; abundance: few; d_gene: .; v_gene: TRBV7-9; j_gene: TRBJ1-3; len: 13
CDR3nt: TGTGCCAGCAGCTTAGTGGGTAGCTCTGGGGCCAACGTCCTGACTTTC; CDR3aa: CASSLVGSSGANVLTF; abundance: .; d_gene: .; v_gene: TRBV7-2; j_gene: TRBJ2-6; len: 16
CDR3nt: TGTGCCAGCAGTTACAATGAACAGGGGTTAGGCAATCAGCCCCAGCATTTT; CDR3aa: CASSYNEQGLGNQPQHF; abundance: .; d_gene: TRBD1; v_gene: TRBV6-2/TRBV6-3; j_gene: TRBJ1-5; len: 17
CDR3nt: TGCGCCAGCAGCCAAGATATTGGGCTCTTTCTCTCTGGAAACACCATATATTTT; CDR3aa: CASSQDIGLFLSGNTIYF; abundance: .; d_gene: .; v_gene: TRBV4-3; j_gene: TRBJ1-3; len: 18
CDR3nt: TGCGCCAGCAGCCAACCAGGGATGAGGAGAGGGGGCAATGAGCAGTTCTTC; CDR3aa: CASSQPGMRRGGNEQFF; abundance: .; d_gene: .; v_gene: TRBV4-1; j_gene: TRBJ2-1; len: 17